The 25 T cell receptor beta chains below come from one sample, sequenced in a study of long-term antiretroviral therapy in people with HIV. Survey-level resolution applied to immunoSEQ assay v3.0. The protocol was immunoSEQ multiplex PCR, while the TCRdb copy is restricted to in-frame clones and leaves out a portion. Here the sample spans more than 25,000 clones, 93% being singletons. The sample in question was unsorted PBMCs, obtained roughly 6.5 years after starting antiretroviral therapy. These receptors were collected from a woman aged 40 to 50 with HIV.

The V call is TRBV5-1, the J call TRBJ2-2, with 8 nucleotides matching TRBD2. Germline CDR1 and CDR2: SGHRS and YFSETQ. V was clipped by 0 bases and J by 4 bases; unmatched bases: 8. CDR3 size: 17 residues. CDR3 residues: CASSLGSSGLATGELFF. DNA for the CDR3: TGCGCCAGCAGCTTGGGATCTAGCGGGTTAGCCACCGGGGAGCTGTTTTTT.

J is TRBJ1-5 and V is TRBV27, with D unresolved. The ends were cut back, 3 bases at V and 5 bases at J, with 14 bases in the middle. The CDR3 extends over 15 amino acids. From germline, CDR1 is MNHEY and CDR2 SMNVEV (reference sequence). The CDR3 is CASSLGSKPHQPQHF. CDR3 DNA sequence: TGTGCCAGCAGTTTGGGAAGCAAGCCCCATCAGCCCCAGCATTTT.

V is TRBV10-3 and J is TRBJ1-2, with TRBD1 matching over 9 bases. CDR3 length: 17 residues. V shed 4 bases, J shed 6 bases, and the junction held 15 bases outside the gene matches. Germline loops: CDR1 ENHRY, CDR2 SYGVKD. The CDR3 protein is CAISGLGQGRGGDGYTF. In DNA form, the CDR3 reads TGTGCCATCAGTGGCTTAGGACAGGGGAGAGGAGGGGATGGCTACACCTTC.

J is TRBJ1-2 and V is TRBV7-2; 7 nucleotides agree with TRBD1. The V gene's germline CDR1 is SGHTA and CDR2 FQGNSA. V lost 1 base to trimming and J lost 7 bases; unmatched junction nucleotides: 9. The CDR3 extends over 15 amino acids. CDR3 region: CASSLGVGGGRGYTF. The CDR3 coding sequence is TGTGCCAGCAGCTTAGGGGTAGGGGGCGGACGTGGCTACACCTTC.

V is TRBV4-1 and J is TRBJ2-7, with 8 bases that match TRBD1. The CDR3 spans 16 residues. Germline V gene sequence: CDR1 MGHRA, CDR2 YSYEKL. V shed 1 base and J 3 bases; nucleotides not matched to a gene: 8. This CDR3 reads CASSQVPGTGDYEQYF. The CDR3 DNA reads TGCGCCAGCAGCCAAGTCCCCGGGACAGGCGACTACGAGCAGTACTTC.

The J gene is TRBJ1-1, the V gene TRBV30; tentative D call: TRBD1 (5 bases). Trimming took 4 bases from V and 10 from J, leaving 22 bases between them. The CDR3 covers 14 residues. Germline V CDR1 and CDR2: GTSNPN, SVGIG (reference sequence). The CDR3 is CAWTREGLLPRAFF. CDR3 nucleotides: TGTGCCTGGACCAGGGAGGGACTACTTCCCCGAGCTTTCTTT.

A single count supports this clone. The rearrangement links TRBV20-1 to TRBJ2-7; D unresolved. The CDR3 spans 11 residues. Trimming shortened V by 6 bases and J by 4 bases, and 10 bases separated the two germline ends. CDR1 is DFQATT, CDR2 SNEGSKA, per germline (reference sequence). The CDR3 nucleotides are TGCAGTGCCCGGCAACTTTACGAGCAGTACTTC. This encodes CSARQLYEQYF.

This clone was seen once. V gene TRBV7-2 combines with J gene TRBJ1-2; 11 nucleotides align to TRBD1. Germline V gene lookup returns CDR1 SGHTA and CDR2 FQGNSA. With V trimmed by 5 bases and J by 5 bases, 13 bases remained unmatched. This CDR3 region has 17 residues. The CDR3 region is CASSSPWGGQGGYGYTF. CDR3 DNA: TGTGCCAGCAGCAGTCCTTGGGGGGGACAGGGGGGTTATGGCTACACCTTC.

The chain links TRBV5-1 to TRBJ2-5, with D hard to call. V lost 2 bases and J 5 bases, leaving 16 bases between the germline ends. The CDR3 has 15 amino acids. Germline V gives CDR1 SGHRS, CDR2 YFSETQ. Here the CDR3 reads CASSLNPQPAETQYF. As DNA, the CDR3 is TGCGCCAGCAGCTTAAACCCCCAGCCGGCGGAGACCCAGTACTTC. Full variable domain (missing parts from reference TRBV5-1 and TRBJ2-5): KAGVTQTPRYLIKTRGQQVTLSCSPISGHRSVSWYQQTPGQGLQFLFEYFSETQRNKGNFPGRFSGRQFSNSRSEMNVSTLELGDSALYLCASSLNPQPAETQYFGPGTRLLVL.

The genes are TRBV30 and TRBJ2-5, with 9 bases aligning to TRBD1. Trimming took 3 bases from V and 5 from J; bases not matched to a gene: 10. CDR1 GTSNPN and CDR2 SVGIG come from the germline V gene (reference sequence). The CDR3 spans 15 residues. The CDR3 nucleotides are TGTGCCTGGAGCCCGGGACAGGGAGTTGGGGAGACCCAGTACTTC. It is translated as CAWSPGQGVGETQYF.

This chain joins TRBV7-3 and TRBJ2-1, with D possibly being TRBD1 (6 bases). This CDR3 region has 13 residues. CDR1 is SGHTA and CDR2 is FQGTGA in the germline V gene. The germline V and J ends were trimmed by 4 bases and 5 bases, with 9 bases remaining between them. For the CDR3, the DNA is TGTGCCAGCAGCTACAGGGTCCACAATGAGCAGTTCTTC. Amino acids: CASSYRVHNEQFF.

The V and J genes are TRBV30 and TRBJ2-2; D is possibly TRBD1 (5 bases). Trimming shortened V by 7 bases and J by 0 bases, and 21 bases separated the two germline ends. Germline-derived CDR1 and CDR2 are GTSNPN and SVGIG (reference sequence). There are 17 residues in the CDR3. The CDR3 region is CAYPKDSKTTNTGELFF. The CDR3, as DNA: TGTGCCTACCCAAAAGACAGTAAAACAACGAACACCGGGGAGCTGTTTTTT.

The V call is TRBV18, the J call TRBJ2-5; D gene ambiguous. CDR3 length equals 14 residues. Trimming stripped 0 bases from V and 7 bases from J, with 12 bases between. Germline CDR1 reads KGHSH; CDR2 reads LQKENI. The CDR3 loop reads CASSPPPSVGTQYF. The DNA of the CDR3 is TGTGCCAGCTCACCACCCCCCTCGGTGGGGACCCAGTACTTC.

The V gene is TRBV25-1, the J gene TRBJ1-2, with D possibly TRBD1 on 5 matching bases. CDR3 length equals 14 residues. Germline V gene lookup returns CDR1 MGHDK and CDR2 SYGVNS. The V end lost 5 bases, the J end lost 0 bases, and 10 bases lay between the germline ends. Here the CDR3 reads CASSRDGTNYGYTF. The CDR3 nucleotides are TGTGCCAGCAGTCGGGACGGAACTAACTATGGCTACACCTTC.

Worth noting for this clone: Other DNA sequences within the sample encode an identical CDR3. The chain is built from TRBV5-6 and TRBJ2-7, with D unresolved. With 3 bases removed from V and 0 bases from J, the gap between germline ends came to 1 base. Germline V CDR1 and CDR2: SGHDT, YYEEEE. This CDR3 is built from 11 residues. CDR3 bases: TGTGCCAGCAGCTCCTCCTACGAGCAGTACTTC. Translating it yields CASSSSYEQYF.

V usage is TRBV23-1 and J usage is TRBJ1-2; tentatively, D is TRBD1 (5 bases). TRBV23-1 has ORF status, its function being uncertain. This CDR3 is 15 amino acids long. Deletions cut 0 bases from V and 4 bases from J, with 12 bases between. The CDR3 bases are TGCGCCAGCAGTCAATCCAGGGCGGCCTCCTATGGCTACACCTTC. Translation: CASSQSRAASYGYTF.

V gene TRBV5-6 combines with J gene TRBJ2-3; 7 positions agree with TRBD1. The CDR3 is made up of 15 amino acids. The V gene's germline CDR1 is SGHDT and CDR2 YYEEEE. With V trimmed by 1 base and J by 4 bases, 6 bases remained unmatched. The CDR3 DNA follows: TGTGCCAGCAGCTTGCTCGGGACAGAACCAGATACGCAGTATTTT. Amino acids: CASSLLGTEPDTQYF. The full variable domain, completed using reference TRBV5-6 and TRBJ2-3, is DAGVTQSPTHLIKTRGQQVTLRCSPKSGHDTVSWYQQALGQGPQFIFQYYEEEERQRGNFPDRFSGHQFPNYSSELNVNALLLGDSALYLCASSLLGTEPDTQYFGPGTRLTVL.

The chain is built from TRBV5-6 and TRBJ2-7; possibly TRBD1 for D (5 bases). This CDR3 is built from 14 residues. Germline assignment: CDR1 SGHDT and CDR2 YYEEEE. The V end was cut by 0 bases, the J end by 2 bases, with 9 bases between. The CDR3 nucleotides are TGTGCCAGCAGCTTGGTAGGGGTTCCCTACGAGCAGTACTTC. Its translation is CASSLVGVPYEQYF.

This sequence joins TRBV10-3 and TRBJ1-6, with TRBD1 identical over 8 bases. The V gene end was trimmed by 4 bases and the J gene end by 10 bases; junction bases not matched to a gene: 6. The CDR3 length is 14 residues. Germline loops: CDR1 ENHRY, CDR2 SYGVKD. CDR3 amino acids: CAISVNDRGSPLHF. CDR3 nucleotide sequence: TGTGCCATCAGTGTTAACGACAGGGGATCACCCCTCCACTTT.

This clone was counted once. The chain has TRBV7-2 and TRBJ2-1; 13 nucleotides agree with TRBD2. The CDR3 has 17 residues. Germline V lookup: CDR1 SGHTA, CDR2 FQGNSA. With 5 bases clipped from V and 6 bases from J, the junction kept 10 bases outside the gene matches. DNA of the CDR3: TGTGCCAGCAGCCGCCAGAGGACTAGCGGGGGTGGCAATGAGCAGTTCTTC. Translated: CASSRQRTSGGGNEQFF.

V usage is TRBV25-1 and J usage is TRBJ1-3, with 7 bases matching TRBD1. V shed 3 bases and J 0 bases; nucleotides not matched to a gene: 8. The CDR3 sequence is 17 residues long. Per germline, CDR1 MGHDK and CDR2 SYGVNS. The CDR3 loop reads CASSDMAGGFSGNTIYF. The CDR3, as DNA: TGTGCCAGCAGTGACATGGCAGGGGGATTCTCTGGAAACACCATATATTTT. Combining the CDR3 with reference TRBV25-1 and TRBJ1-3 gives the whole variable domain EADIYQTPRYLVIGTGKKITLECSQTMGHDKMYWYQQDPGMELHLIHYSYGVNSTEKGDLSSESTVSRIRTEHFPLTLESARPSHTSQYLCASSDMAGGFSGNTIYFGEGSWLTVV.

This CDR3 is CASSFRDGTEAFF. DNA for the CDR3: TGTGCCAGCAGTTTCCGGGACGGCACTGAAGCTTTCTTT. The chain joins TRBV27 to TRBJ1-1, with D perhaps matching TRBD1 (5 bases). From germline, CDR1 is MNHEY and CDR2 SMNVEV (reference sequence). Between the trimmed V and J ends, which lost 3 bases and 4 bases, there was a span of 9 bases. This CDR3 contains 13 residues.

The chain uses TRBV7-2 and TRBJ2-5, with D tentatively TRBD2 (7 bases). The CDR3 totals 14 residues. V was shortened by 4 bases and J by 7 bases, with 16 bases between the two germline ends. Germline V gene lookup returns CDR1 SGHTA and CDR2 FQGNSA. As DNA, the CDR3 is TGTGCCAGCAGCTCTAGCCGGGGGGCAGGGACCCAGTACTTC. Its protein is CASSSSRGAGTQYF.

This chain uses TRBV7-2 with TRBJ1-2, with D uncertain. V dropped 5 bases and J dropped 0 bases, with 7 bases sitting between them. Germline loops: CDR1 SGHTA, CDR2 FQGNSA. The length of the CDR3 is 13 residues. The CDR3 reads CASSPSTNYGYTF. The CDR3 nucleotides read TGTGCCAGCAGCCCGAGTACTAACTATGGCTACACCTTC.

This sequence joins TRBV4-3 and TRBJ1-2; the D gene is possibly TRBD1 (6 bases). V gave up 1 base and J gave up 7 bases, with 7 bases separating them. The germline CDR1 and CDR2 sequences are LGHNA and YSLEER. The CDR3 runs 12 residues. The CDR3 nucleotides are TGCGCCAGCAGCCAAGTACAGGGTGGCTACACCTTC. It yields the protein CASSQVQGGYTF.